This T cell receptor (beta chain) stems from a study of T cells in Graves' hyperthyroidism and ophthalmopathy (dated 2019 in TCRdb). The study in broad terms: Peripheral blood samples were taken at the time of initial diagnosis, prior to any treatment. A discovery cohort of about a hundred patients, 43 with Graves' ophthalmopathy and 55 to 60 with stable Graves' hyperthyroidism, was used to find distinguishing TCR V-J signatures. Prospective prediction of ophthalmopathy was tested in an independent validation cohort of some 19 hyperthyroidism patients and 17 patients who later progressed to ophthalmopathy. The approximately 97 discovery patients were randomly divided into training and test sets at a 7:3 ratio. In addition, the study compared T-cell repertoires in thyroid tissue and in blood from roughly six Graves' hyperthyroidism patients. Following sampling, methimazole starting at 30 mg daily was given to hyperthyroidism patients, and high-dose intravenous methylprednisolone was given to ophthalmopathy patients. TCR Vbeta CDR3 sequencing of roughly 140 peripheral blood samples (43 ophthalmopathy, 75 hyperthyroidism and some 17 progressor patients) is reported in the paper.

TCR beta CDR3 regions were amplified from RNA transcripts. For the first round of RT-PCR on the TCR CDR3, the HTBI primer set was used together with the Qiagen OneStep RT-PCR kit. Libraries were constructed in a second round of multiplex PCR, after which size selection and purification were carried out. Paired-end sequencing of the libraries was performed with 100 bp reads on an Illumina HiSeq2000. The published analysis was carried out like this. SOAPnuke was used to process the raw data, removing reads that contained adapters or uncalled bases, had a mean Phred below 15, or lacked an exact match to the constant primer or identifier. High-quality paired reads were merged with COPE v1.2.5, and unique nucleotide sequences were defined as clonotypes. MiTCR v1.1 was used to align the clonotypes against IMGT TRBV, TRBD and TRBJ reference segments. Only V-J combinations with frequency above 0.0001, covering 99.2% of repertoires, were analysed. A TCS score was defined as the ratio between F50 (clonal expansion) and ExV (chaos), using BLOSUM62-based TCRdist between CDR3 peptides within each V-J. Welch's t-statistics and random forest reduced approximately 520 V-J features to roughly 13, which were used in a naive Bayes classifier (R e1071). The public sequencing data were trimmed at Q25 with fastp and processed into clonotypes with MiXCR by TCRdb, which kept only in-frame beta chains. One record per CDR3 amino acid sequence lists the most common genes and DNA. For this entry, the V and J calls and clone size follow TCRdb and not the study's own pipeline. This sample has 530,000 or so distinct CDR3 sequences in its table, and 17% of those were observed once. The ten top clones hold 17% of the sample.

At least ten counts were recorded for this clonotype. It lacks a known antigen. Base qualities are not recorded, but no much larger clone differs from it by a single base. Ophthalmopathy patients had moderately to severely active disease, Clinical Activity Score of at least 3, NOSPECS grade of at least 4, and duration under 3 months. Any patient with an uncontrolled infection, another autoimmune disease, pregnancy or lactation was excluded. Clinical symptoms, serum thyroxine and TRAb, thyroid ultrasound, and orbital computed tomography formed the basis for the diagnoses. PBMCs were isolated from 7.5 to 10 ml of fresh peripheral blood by Ficoll-Paque density gradient centrifugation. Total RNA was extracted with Trizol reagent, and quality was checked on an Agilent 2100 Bioanalyzer. CDR1 and CDR2, per the germline V gene (reference sequence), are DFQATT and SNEGSKA. The CDR3 contains 15 residues, cysteine and phenylalanine counted. The kept DNA is CDR3 alone, 45 bases in frame from the first base. Germline trimming: 3 bases from V, 5 bases from J; junction bases outside gene matches: 8.

General findings and caveats noted by the study authors: Sample size was not statistically predetermined, and investigators were not blinded to group allocation. Ophthalmopathy was separated from stable hyperthyroidism by a 13 V-J signature model, with approximately 85% sensitivity and just over 81% specificity obtained in cross-validation and 80%/75% obtained in testing. Most expanded thyroid clonotypes (frequency above 0.001) were also detected in blood, suggesting blood repertoires may reflect thyroid immune responses. In validation, the model predicted progression to ophthalmopathy with roughly 66% sensitivity and around 72% specificity, a median of approximately 6.5 months before onset.

Sequencing was carried out using blood. The TCR was taken from a woman aged 18-30 years with Graves' ophthalmopathy. Recombination linked TRBV20-1 to TRBJ2-1; 9 middle bases align to TRBD1. The CDR3: CSASSRDRVNNEQFF. The DNA sequence is as follows: TGCAGTGCTAGTAGCCGGGACAGGGTCAACAATGAGCAGTTCTTC.